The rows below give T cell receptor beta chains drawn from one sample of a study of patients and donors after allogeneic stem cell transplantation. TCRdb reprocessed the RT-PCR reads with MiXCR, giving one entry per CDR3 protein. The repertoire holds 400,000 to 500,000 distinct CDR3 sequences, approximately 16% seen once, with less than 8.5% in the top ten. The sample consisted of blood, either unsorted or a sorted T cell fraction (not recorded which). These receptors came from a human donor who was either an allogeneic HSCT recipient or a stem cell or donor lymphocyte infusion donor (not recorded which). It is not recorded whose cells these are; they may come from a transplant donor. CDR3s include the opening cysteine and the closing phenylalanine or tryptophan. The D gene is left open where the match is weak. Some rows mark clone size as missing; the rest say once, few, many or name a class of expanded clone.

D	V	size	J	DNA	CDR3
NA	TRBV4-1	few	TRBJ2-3	TGCGCCAGCAGCCAGCCTCTAGGACCAGATACGCAGTATTTT	CASSQPLGPDTQYF
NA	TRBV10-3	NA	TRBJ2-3	TGTGCCATCAGTGAACTCACAGATACGCAGTATTTT	CAISELTDTQYF
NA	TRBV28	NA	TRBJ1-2	TGTGCCGAACAGAAGGATTCCAACTATGGCTACACCTTC	CAEQKDSNYGYTF
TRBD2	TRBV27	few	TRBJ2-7	TGTGCCAGCAGTTTAATGGCGGGGGGTGACTACGAGCAGTACTTC	CASSLMAGGDYEQYF
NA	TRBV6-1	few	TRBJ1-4	TGTGCCAGCAAAGAACCTCCGGGATTTCAAAAACTGTTTTTT	CASKEPPGFQKLFF
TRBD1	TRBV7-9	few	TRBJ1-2	TGTGCCAGCAGCTTAGACTTGCCGTCAGGGGGAGGCTACACCTTC	CASSLDLPSGGGYTF
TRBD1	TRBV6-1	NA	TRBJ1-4	TGTGCCAGCAGTCTTGGACAGGGGGCAACTAATGAAAAACTGTTTTTT	CASSLGQGATNEKLFF
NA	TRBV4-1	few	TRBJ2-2	TGCGCCAGCAGCCAAGTGAGAATCGGGGAGCTGTTTTTT	CASSQVRIGELFF
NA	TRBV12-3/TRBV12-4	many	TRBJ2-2	TGTGCCAGCAGTGGGGGACTGAACACCGGGGAGCTGTTTTTT	CASSGGLNTGELFF
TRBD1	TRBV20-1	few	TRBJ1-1	TGCAGTGCTAGGCAGGGGGCAAGAAATACTGAAGCTTTCTTT	CSARQGARNTEAFF
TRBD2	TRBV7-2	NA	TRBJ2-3	TGTGCCAGCAGCTTAGCGTATAGGGCGGGAGGGCCAGCAGATACGCAGTATTTT	CASSLAYRAGGPADTQYF
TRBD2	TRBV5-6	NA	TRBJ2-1	TGTGCCAGCAGCCTCCTACTAGCGAGGAATGAGCAGTTCTTC	CASSLLLARNEQFF
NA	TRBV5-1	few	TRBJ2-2	TGCGCCAGCGCTCAGACAGACGGCACCGGGGAGCTGTTTTTT	CASAQTDGTGELFF
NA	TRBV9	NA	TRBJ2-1	TGTGCCAGCAGCTTCACAACTGATCTACGGGACAATGAGCAGTTCTTC	CASSFTTDLRDNEQFF
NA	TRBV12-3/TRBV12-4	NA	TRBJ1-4	TGTGCCAGCAGTTTTCGAGCTGCTGCAACTAATGAAAAACTGTTTTTT	CASSFRAAATNEKLFF
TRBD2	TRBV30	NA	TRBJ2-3	TGTGCCTGGACTGTAGCGGGGGGCACAGATACGCAGTATTTT	CAWTVAGGTDTQYF